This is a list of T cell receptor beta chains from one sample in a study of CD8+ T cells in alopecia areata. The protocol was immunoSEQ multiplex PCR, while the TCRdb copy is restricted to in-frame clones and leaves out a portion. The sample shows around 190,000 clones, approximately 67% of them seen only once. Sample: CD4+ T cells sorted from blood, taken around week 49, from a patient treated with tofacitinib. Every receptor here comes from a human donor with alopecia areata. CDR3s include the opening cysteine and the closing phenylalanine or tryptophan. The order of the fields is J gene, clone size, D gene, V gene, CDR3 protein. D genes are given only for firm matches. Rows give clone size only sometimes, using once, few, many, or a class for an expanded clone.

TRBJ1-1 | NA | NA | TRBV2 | CASTLGVTEAFF
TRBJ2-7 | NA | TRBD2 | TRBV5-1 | CASTELTSGSYEQYF
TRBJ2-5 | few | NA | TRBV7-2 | CASSLGGQTQETQYF
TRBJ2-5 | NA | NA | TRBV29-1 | CSVEALRETQYF
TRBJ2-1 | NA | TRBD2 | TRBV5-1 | CASSLGLAGPYNEQFF
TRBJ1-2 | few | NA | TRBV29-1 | CSVVNGQNYGYTF
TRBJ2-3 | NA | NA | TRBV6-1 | CASNPSFTDTQYF
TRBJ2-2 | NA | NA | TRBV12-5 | CASGSGQRNTGELFF
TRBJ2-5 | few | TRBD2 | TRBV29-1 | CSASPSGLETQYF
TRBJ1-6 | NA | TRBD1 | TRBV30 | CAWGIPSGTGNSPLHF
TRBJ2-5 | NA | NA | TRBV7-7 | CASSLSPTILETQYF
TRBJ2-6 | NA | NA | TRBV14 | CASSLQINSGANVLTF
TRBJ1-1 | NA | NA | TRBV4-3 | CASSQDHPNTEAFF
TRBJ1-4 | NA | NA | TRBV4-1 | CASSQVSGGKLFF
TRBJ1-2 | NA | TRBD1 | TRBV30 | CAWRTGTGSSYYGYTF
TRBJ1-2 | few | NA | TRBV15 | CATSRDTRSGYTF